This paragraph reports one T cell receptor (beta chain). Per the original methods: Scientists estimated how many nucleated cells there were by amplifying reference gene primers. Clones were sequenced by immunoSEQ multiplex PCR, and TCRdb holds only the in-frame ones, with some missing. V and J calls and clone size come straight from that table; D and trimming were deduced from the DNA. This sample yields about 160,000 clones, of which over 80% are seen a single time; around 8.4% belongs to the top ten. These data come from a study of blood T cell repertoires in COVID-19. Across the whole study: The origin of the acute and convalescent COVID-19 samples was the United States, Italy and Spain. T cells, B-cell-depleted T cells, or PBMCs provided the cDNA or gDNA that served as material.

Germline values: CDR1 WSHSY, CDR2 SAAADI. This CDR3 has 12 residues. V lost 5 bases, J lost 3 bases, and 8 bases lay in between. The material sequenced was peripheral blood. The chain employs TRBV10-2 and TRBJ2-7, with D possibly being TRBD1 (6 bases). The source is a woman of 80 years or more with active or convalescent COVID-19. As DNA, the CDR3 is TGCGCCAGCAGTACAGGGAGCTACGAGCAGTACTTC. Translated, it gives CASSTGSYEQYF.